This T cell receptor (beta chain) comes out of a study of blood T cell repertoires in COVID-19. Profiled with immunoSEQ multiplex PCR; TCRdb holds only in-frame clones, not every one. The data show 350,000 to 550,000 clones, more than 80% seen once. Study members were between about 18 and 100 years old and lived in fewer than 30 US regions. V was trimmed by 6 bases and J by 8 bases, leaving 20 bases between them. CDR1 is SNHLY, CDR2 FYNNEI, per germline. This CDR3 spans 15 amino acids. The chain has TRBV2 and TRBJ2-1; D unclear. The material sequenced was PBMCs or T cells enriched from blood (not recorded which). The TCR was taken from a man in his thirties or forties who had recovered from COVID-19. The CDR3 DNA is TGTGCCAGCAGGAAGAGGAGTGCTAGTGGCGATGAGCAGTTCTTC. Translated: CASRKRSASGDEQFF.